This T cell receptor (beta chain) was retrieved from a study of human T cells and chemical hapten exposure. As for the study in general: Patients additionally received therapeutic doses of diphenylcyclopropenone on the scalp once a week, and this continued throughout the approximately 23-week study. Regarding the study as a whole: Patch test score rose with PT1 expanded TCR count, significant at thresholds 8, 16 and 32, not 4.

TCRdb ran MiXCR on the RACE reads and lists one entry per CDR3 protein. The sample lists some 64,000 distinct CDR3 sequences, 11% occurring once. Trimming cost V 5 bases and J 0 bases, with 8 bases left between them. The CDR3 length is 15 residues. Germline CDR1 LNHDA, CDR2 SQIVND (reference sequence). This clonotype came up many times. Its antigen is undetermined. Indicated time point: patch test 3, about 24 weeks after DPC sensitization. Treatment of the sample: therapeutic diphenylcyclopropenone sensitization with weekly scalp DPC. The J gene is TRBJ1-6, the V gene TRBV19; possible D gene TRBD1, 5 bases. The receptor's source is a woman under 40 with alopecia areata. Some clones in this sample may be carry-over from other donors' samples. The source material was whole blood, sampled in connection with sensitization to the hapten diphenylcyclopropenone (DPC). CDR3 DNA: TGTGCCAGTAGTGCTGGGACCTCCTATAATTCACCCCTCCACTTT. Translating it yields CASSAGTSYNSPLHF.